This T cell receptor beta chain was captured in a study of blood T cell repertoires in COVID-19. Study at large: Samples came from the United States, Italy and Spain, spanning acute and convalescent COVID-19. Nucleic acid was either cDNA or gDNA, and it came from T cells, B-cell-depleted T cells, or PBMCs.

Per the study methods: Quantification of nucleated cells was approximated via reference gene primer amplification. Profiling relied on immunoSEQ multiplex PCR, and the TCRdb table lists in-frame clones only, not all of them. V and J calls and clone size follow that table, whereas D and trimming were derived from the DNA. The table shows 15,000 or so clones, with 85% to 90% occurring only once. Material for sequencing was peripheral blood. This sequence was found in a human donor in a cohort sampled during active COVID-19.

The CDR3 nucleotides read TGTGCCACCAAGACGGGGGAGAACACTGAAGCTTTCTTT. It encodes CATKTGENTEAFF. The chain is built from TRBV10-3 and TRBJ1-1, with a possible D match to TRBD1 (5 bases). V gave up 10 bases and J gave up 1 base, with 13 bases separating them. The germline CDR1 and CDR2 sequences are ENHRY and SYGVKD. This CDR3 comprises 13 residues.